The 29 T cell receptor beta chains below all came from one sample that was sequenced in a study of patients and donors after allogeneic stem cell transplantation. TCRdb independently ran MiXCR on the RT-PCR reads; one entry per CDR3 protein. The profile covers 800,000 to 1,000,000 distinct CDR3 sequences, with 15% to 20% appearing a single time and 5.5% to 6.5% taken by the ten largest. Sequenced sample: blood, either unsorted or a sorted T cell fraction (not recorded which). Receptor source: a human donor who was either an allogeneic HSCT recipient or a stem cell or donor lymphocyte infusion donor (not recorded which). It is not recorded whose cells these are; they may come from a transplant donor.

The V call is TRBV9, the J call TRBJ2-1; no reliable D call. This CDR3 spans 11 amino acids. CDR1 is SGDLS, CDR2 YYNGEE, per germline. V was clipped by 7 bases and J by 5 bases, with 7 bases between them. CDR3 sequence: CASGVDNEQFF. Written as DNA, the CDR3 is TGTGCCAGCGGTGTTGACAATGAGCAGTTCTTC.

The V and J genes are TRBV6-2 or TRBV6-3 and TRBJ2-3; possibly TRBD2 for D (6 bases). With 4 bases removed from V and 4 bases from J, the gap between germline ends came to 9 bases. Germline values: CDR1 MNHEY, CDR2 SVGEGT. The CDR3 sequence is 13 residues long. CDR3 sequence reads: CASSWGLPDTQYF. As DNA, the CDR3 is TGTGCCAGCAGTTGGGGACTTCCAGATACGCAGTATTTT.

This chain joins TRBV5-1 and TRBJ2-5; D may correspond to TRBD1 or TRBD2 (6 bases each). V shed 4 bases and J shed 1 base, with 14 bases lying between them. Germline V CDR1 and CDR2: SGHRS, YFSETQ. The CDR3 runs 15 residues. The CDR3 spells CASSQKQGLQETQYF. The CDR3 bases are TGCGCCAGCAGCCAAAAACAGGGACTCCAAGAGACCCAGTACTTC.

This clonotype was detected only a few times. V is TRBV5-5 and J is TRBJ2-1; 10 nucleotides agree with TRBD2. This CDR3 region has 16 residues. Germline V lookup: CDR1 SGHKS, CDR2 YYEKEE (reference sequence). Trimming took 1 base from V and 9 from J; bases not matched to a gene: 10. CDR3 nucleotides: TGTGCCAGCAGCTTGCGTCTAGCGGGAGTTTCGGGTGAGCAGTTCTTC. Translation gives CASSLRLAGVSGEQFF.

This clonotype was observed a handful of times. The gene calls are TRBV30 and TRBJ1-4; 9 bases match TRBD1. Losses at the gene ends were 5 bases for V and 7 bases for J; bases not matched to a gene: 8. Per the germline V gene, CDR1 is GTSNPN and CDR2 is SVGIG (reference sequence). The CDR3 extends over 14 amino acids. The CDR3 nucleotides read TGTGCCTGGGCCGGGACAGGGAAAGGTGAAAAACTGTTTTTT. Translated, it gives CAWAGTGKGEKLFF.

The chain couples TRBV20-1 to TRBJ2-2, with D perhaps matching TRBD2 (6 bases). The V end was cut by 0 bases, the J end by 2 bases, with 13 bases between. The CDR3 length is 16 residues. The germline V gene encodes CDR1 DFQATT and CDR2 SNEGSKA (reference sequence). CDR3 in amino acids: CSARDGGTPNTGELFF. The CDR3 DNA is TGCAGTGCTAGAGATGGGGGGACCCCAAACACCGGGGAGCTGTTTTTT.

This clonotype has only a few counts. V is TRBV20-1 and J is TRBJ1-1; D not resolved. The V gene lost 2 bases and the J gene lost 0 bases, with 10 bases spanning the gap. Germline assignment: CDR1 DFQATT and CDR2 SNEGSKA (reference sequence). The CDR3 is made up of 14 amino acids. This CDR3 reads CSARQLDLNTEAFF. The DNA of the CDR3 is TGCAGTGCTAGACAACTGGACCTGAACACTGAAGCTTTCTTT.

The chain is built from TRBV15 and TRBJ2-1, with D unclear. The CDR3 sequence is 11 residues long. V was shortened by 0 bases and J by 10 bases, with 4 bases between the two germline ends. The germline V gene has CDR1 LNHNV and CDR2 YYDKDF (reference sequence). CDR3 in amino acids: CATSRDWEQFF. The CDR3 region has the DNA TGTGCCACCAGCAGAGATTGGGAGCAGTTCTTC.

This rearrangement joins TRBV12-3 or TRBV12-4 to TRBJ1-1; D uncertain. Trimming removed 10 bases at V and 7 bases at J, with 13 bases between. This CDR3 is built from 11 residues. The CDR3 bases are TGTGCCACCACGCGAGGGAGTGAAGCTTTCTTT. It specifies CATTRGSEAFF.

The chain has TRBV10-3 and TRBJ2-2; 11 nucleotides align to TRBD2. CDR3 length equals 15 residues. The J segment lost 5 bases and the V segment lost 3 bases, leaving 2 bases of the junction unmatched. Germline values: CDR1 ENHRY, CDR2 SYGVKD. This CDR3 is CAISDLAGGTGELFF. The CDR3 DNA is TGTGCCATCAGTGATCTAGCGGGAGGAACCGGGGAGCTGTTTTTT.

The rearrangement joins TRBV7-2 to TRBJ2-2; tentative D call: TRBD2 (5 bases). The CDR3 totals 14 residues. CDR1 is SGHTA and CDR2 is FQGNSA in the germline V gene. Trimming removed 1 base at V and 5 bases at J, with 8 bases between. The CDR3 nucleotides are TGTGCCAGCAGCTTAGGGGAGCGTACCGGGGAGCTGTTTTTT. Its translation is CASSLGERTGELFF.

This clonotype was detected many times. V gene TRBV5-1 combines with J gene TRBJ2-7, with D unresolved. This CDR3 contains 14 residues. V was clipped by 1 base and J by 1 base, with 9 bases between them. Germline assignment: CDR1 SGHRS and CDR2 YFSETQ. CDR3 sequence: CASSLSHTSYEQYF. CDR3 sequence (DNA): TGCGCCAGCAGCTTGAGTCACACTTCCTACGAGCAGTACTTC.

The table lists this clonotype with many counts. This CDR3 is CSARAMAPGQIQETQYF. As DNA, the CDR3 is TGCAGTGCTAGAGCCATGGCCCCGGGACAGATCCAAGAGACCCAGTACTTC. The chain carries TRBV20-1 and TRBJ2-5, with 7 nucleotides matching TRBD1. Trimming removed 1 base from V and 1 base from J; junction bases left unmatched: 12. This CDR3 contains 17 residues. CDR1 DFQATT and CDR2 SNEGSKA come from the germline V gene (reference sequence).

The CDR3 sequence: CAWSVVEDTEAFF. The CDR3 region has the DNA TGTGCCTGGAGTGTAGTGGAGGACACTGAAGCTTTCTTT. V gene TRBV30 combines with J gene TRBJ1-1; D is unresolved. V lost 0 bases and J lost 3, with 8 bases in between. Germline assignment: CDR1 GTSNPN and CDR2 SVGIG (reference sequence). The CDR3 is made up of 13 amino acids.

This clonotype was observed many times. This rearrangement joins TRBV4-1 to TRBJ2-7, with D perhaps matching TRBD1 or TRBD2 (6 bases each). Trimming pared 4 bases from V and 6 bases from J, leaving 16 bases between. CDR1 MGHRA and CDR2 YSYEKL come from the germline V gene. CDR3 length: 14 amino acids. CDR3: CASSLLEGGSEQYF. DNA of the CDR3: TGCGCCAGCAGCCTGCTGGAGGGGGGCTCCGAGCAGTACTTC.

CDR3: CASSPIVAGGPDTQYF. DNA for the CDR3: TGTGCCAGCAGCCCCATTGTAGCGGGGGGGCCAGATACGCAGTATTTT. This chain connects TRBV3-1 to TRBJ2-3, with 11 bases that match TRBD2. J was trimmed by 4 bases and V by 4 bases; bases with no gene match: 7. The CDR3 has 16 residues. The V gene's germline CDR1 is LGHDT and CDR2 YNNKEL (reference sequence).

The chain joins TRBV5-8 to TRBJ2-3, with D perhaps TRBD1 (6 bases). There are 14 residues in the CDR3. Germline CDR1 SGHTS, CDR2 YDEGEE. The V end lost 4 bases, the J end lost 6 bases, and 15 bases lay between the germline ends. CDR3 DNA: TGTGCCAGCAGCCCTACAGGGATAGGTGATACGCAGTATTTT. This sequence encodes CASSPTGIGDTQYF.

There are many counts of this clonotype. V and J are TRBV29-1 and TRBJ2-1; possibly TRBD2 for D (6 bases). V was clipped by 4 bases and J by 8 bases, with 12 bases between them. CDR1 is SQVTM, CDR2 ANQGSEA, per germline. The CDR3 totals 12 residues. In DNA, the CDR3 is TGCAGCGTTGGGTTCCAGCGGGATGAGCAGTTCTTC. This translates into CSVGFQRDEQFF.

The chain combines TRBV20-1 with TRBJ2-5, with D possibly being TRBD1 (5 bases). Germline V gene sequence: CDR1 DFQATT, CDR2 SNEGSKA (reference sequence). Trimming pared 3 bases from V and 3 bases from J, leaving 8 bases between. The CDR3 length is 12 residues. The CDR3 loop reads CSASRREETQYF. The CDR3 DNA is TGCAGTGCTAGTCGCAGGGAAGAGACCCAGTACTTC.

The genes are TRBV20-1 and TRBJ2-3; 8 positions agree with TRBD2. In germline, CDR1 is DFQATT, CDR2 SNEGSKA (reference sequence). The CDR3 extends over 13 amino acids. Unmatched junction bases numbered 3, after V lost 4 bases and J lost 3 bases. The CDR3 is CSAKSGGTDTQYF. CDR3 nucleotides: TGCAGTGCTAAGTCGGGAGGGACAGATACGCAGTATTTT.

This clonotype was recorded a few times. The chain couples TRBV5-1 to TRBJ1-4; D uncertain. The CDR3 length is 13 residues. Trimming took 4 bases from V and 8 from J, leaving 12 bases between them. The germline CDR1 and CDR2 sequences are SGHRS and YFSETQ. CDR3 in DNA: TGCGCCAGCAGCCCGGGAGGCGAAGAAAAACTGTTTTTT. Its protein is CASSPGGEEKLFF.

The chain joins TRBV21-1 to TRBJ2-5; the DNA was not used to check the table's D call, TRBD1. TRBV21-1 is a listed pseudogene. This CDR3 region has 13 residues. The DNA of the CDR3 is TGTGCCAGCAGATTACAGGGTTTAGAGACCCAGTACTTC. This translates into CASRLQGLETQYF.

There are a few counts of this clonotype. This rearrangement joins TRBV6-1 to TRBJ2-7, with 8 bases identical to TRBD2. This CDR3 has 15 amino acids. Germline-derived CDR1 and CDR2 are MNHNS and SASEGT. The J segment lost 3 bases and the V segment lost 6 bases, leaving 10 bases of the junction unmatched. CDR3 region: CASSISGGGHYEQYF. In nucleotides, the CDR3 is TGTGCCAGCAGCATCTCAGGCGGGGGGCACTACGAGCAGTACTTC.

The genes are TRBV4-3 and TRBJ1-5; the match to TRBD1 covers 9 bases. V shed 0 bases, J shed 0 bases, and the junction held 9 bases outside the gene matches. Germline V CDR1 and CDR2: LGHNA, YSLEER. The CDR3 consists of 19 residues. DNA of the CDR3: TGCGCCAGCAGCCAAGATACCGGGACAGGGTATGATAGCAATCAGCCCCAGCATTTT. Its translation is CASSQDTGTGYDSNQPQHF.

V gene TRBV5-1 combines with J gene TRBJ2-7; 9 nucleotides line up with TRBD2. CDR1 and CDR2 from the germline V gene are SGHRS and YFSETQ. The CDR3 length is 17 residues. Trimming cost V 2 bases and J 1 base; bases outside gene matches: 10. CDR3 bases: TGCGCCAGCAGCTTCCAGCCAATCAGCGGGGGGTCCTACGAGCAGTACTTC. Amino acid sequence: CASSFQPISGGSYEQYF.

This clonotype turned up a few times. This rearrangement joins TRBV5-1 to TRBJ2-7; D is uncertain. The CDR3 extends over 15 amino acids. Germline V gene data show CDR1 as SGHRS and CDR2 as YFSETQ. V was pared by 0 bases and J by 0 bases, with 10 bases between. CDR3 DNA sequence: TGCGCCAGCAGCTTGGTTCACAGAAGCTCCTACGAGCAGTACTTC. It translates to CASSLVHRSSYEQYF.

A note on this clonotype: This sequence may be a read error, since a much larger clone differs from it by one base. The gene calls are TRBV7-9 and TRBJ2-2; D may be TRBD1 (5 bases). Trimming stripped 5 bases from V and 0 bases from J, with 10 bases between. Germline CDR1 is SEHNR and CDR2 is FQNEAQ (reference sequence). CDR3 size: 15 residues. In DNA form, the CDR3 reads TGTGCCAGCAGCCACCCGACAGCGAACACCGGGGAGCTGTTTTTT. Protein sequence: CASSHPTANTGELFF.

This clonotype was detected only a few times. J is TRBJ2-1 and V is TRBV6-5; possible D gene TRBD1, 5 bases. Germline loops: CDR1 MNHEY, CDR2 SVGAGI. The CDR3 consists of 12 residues. Trimming shortened V by 5 bases and J by 7 bases, and 9 bases separated the two germline ends. The DNA of the CDR3 is TGTGCCAGCAGTCAGGGTTGGAATGAGCAGTTCTTC. Amino acid sequence: CASSQGWNEQFF.

This clonotype was seen many times. The chain has TRBV5-1 and TRBJ1-1; D remains unclear. V was pared by 7 bases and J by 0 bases, with 4 bases between. CDR1 is SGHRS, CDR2 YFSETQ, per germline. The CDR3 runs to 11 residues. CDR3 residues: CASQMNTEAFF. The CDR3 DNA reads TGCGCCAGCCAGATGAACACTGAAGCTTTCTTT. Combining the CDR3 with reference TRBV5-1 and TRBJ1-1 gives the whole variable domain KAGVTQTPRYLIKTRGQQVTLSCSPISGHRSVSWYQQTPGQGLQFLFEYFSETQRNKGNFPGRFSGRQFSNSRSEMNVSTLELGDSALYLCASQMNTEAFFGQGTRLTVV.